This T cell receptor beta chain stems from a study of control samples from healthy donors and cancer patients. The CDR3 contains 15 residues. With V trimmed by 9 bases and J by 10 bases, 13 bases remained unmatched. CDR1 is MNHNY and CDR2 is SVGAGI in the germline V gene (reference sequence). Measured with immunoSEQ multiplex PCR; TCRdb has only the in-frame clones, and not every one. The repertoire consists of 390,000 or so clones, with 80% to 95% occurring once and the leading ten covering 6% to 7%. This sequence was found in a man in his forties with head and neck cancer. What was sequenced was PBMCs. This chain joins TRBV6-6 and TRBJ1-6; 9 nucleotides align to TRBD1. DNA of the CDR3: TGTGCCAGTGAACAATCCGGGACAGGGCAATCACCCCTCCACTTT. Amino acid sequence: CASEQSGTGQSPLHF.